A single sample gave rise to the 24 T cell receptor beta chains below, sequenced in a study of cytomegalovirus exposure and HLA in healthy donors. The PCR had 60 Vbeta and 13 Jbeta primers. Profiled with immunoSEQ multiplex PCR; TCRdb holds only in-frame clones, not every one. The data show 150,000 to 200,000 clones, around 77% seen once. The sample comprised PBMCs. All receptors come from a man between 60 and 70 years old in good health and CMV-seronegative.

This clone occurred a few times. CDR3 in amino acids: CASSQSVSGGPTGELFF. CDR3 nucleotides: TGCGCCAGCAGTCAATCGGTTAGCGGGGGGCCCACCGGGGAGCTGTTTTTT. V is TRBV23-1 and J is TRBJ2-2; 10 bases are shared with TRBD2. TRBV23-1 is marked as an open reading frame, function uncertain. This CDR3 is built from 17 residues. The trim removed 0 bases at V and 4 bases at J, leaving 5 bases unmatched.

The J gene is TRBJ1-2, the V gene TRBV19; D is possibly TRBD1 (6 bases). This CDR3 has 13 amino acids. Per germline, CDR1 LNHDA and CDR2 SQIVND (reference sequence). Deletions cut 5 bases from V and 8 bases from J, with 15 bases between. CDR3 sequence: CASSQDSRWGYTF. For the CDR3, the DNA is TGTGCCAGTAGTCAGGACAGTCGATGGGGCTACACCTTC.

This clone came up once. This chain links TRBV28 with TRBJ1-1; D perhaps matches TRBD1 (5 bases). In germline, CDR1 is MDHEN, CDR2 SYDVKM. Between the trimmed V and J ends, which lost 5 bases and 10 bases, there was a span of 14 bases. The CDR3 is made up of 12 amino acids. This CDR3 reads CASSRSGWGAFF. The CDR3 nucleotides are TGTGCCAGCAGTCGTTCAGGGTGGGGAGCTTTCTTT. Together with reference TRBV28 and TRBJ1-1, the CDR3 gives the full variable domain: DVKVTQSSRYLVKRTGEKVFLECVQDMDHENMFWYRQDPGLGLRLIYFSYDVKMKEKGDIPEGYSVSREKKERFSLILESASTNQTSMYLCASSRSGWGAFFGQGTRLTVV.

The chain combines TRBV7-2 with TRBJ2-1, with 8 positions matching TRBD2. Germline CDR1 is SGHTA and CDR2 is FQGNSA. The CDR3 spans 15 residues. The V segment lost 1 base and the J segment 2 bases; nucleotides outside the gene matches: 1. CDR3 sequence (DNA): TGTGCCAGCAGCTTAGAACTAGCGGCCTACAATGAGCAGTTCTTC. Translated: CASSLELAAYNEQFF. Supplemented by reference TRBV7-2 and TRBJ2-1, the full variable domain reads GAGVSQSPSNKVTEKGKDVELRCDPISGHTALYWYRQSLGQGLEFLIYFQGNSAPDKSGLPSDRFSAERTGGSVSTLTIQRTQQEDSAVYLCASSLELAAYNEQFFGPGTRLTVL.

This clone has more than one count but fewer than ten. The CDR3 DNA sequence: TGTGCCACCAGCAGCCTACCGGGTCTTAACTATGGCTACACCTTC. Translating it yields CATSSLPGLNYGYTF. This chain uses TRBV15 with TRBJ1-2; no reliable D call. The CDR3 length is 15 residues. The V end lost 3 bases, the J end lost 1 base, and 12 bases lay between the germline ends. Looked up from germline, CDR1 is LNHNV and CDR2 is YYDKDF (reference sequence).

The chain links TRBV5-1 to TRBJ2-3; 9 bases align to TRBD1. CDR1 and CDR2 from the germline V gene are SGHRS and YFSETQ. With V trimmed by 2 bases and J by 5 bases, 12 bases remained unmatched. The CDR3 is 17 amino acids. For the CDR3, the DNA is TGCGCCAGCAGCTTAACGACAGGGGGACCCTCCGGAGATACGCAGTATTTT. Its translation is CASSLTTGGPSGDTQYF.

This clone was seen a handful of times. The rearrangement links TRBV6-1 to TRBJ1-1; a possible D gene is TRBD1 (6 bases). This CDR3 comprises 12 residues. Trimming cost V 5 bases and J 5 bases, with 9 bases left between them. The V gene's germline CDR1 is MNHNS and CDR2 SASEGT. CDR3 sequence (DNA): TGTGCCAGCAGTACAAGGGGGACTGAAGCTTTCTTT. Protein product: CASSTRGTEAFF.

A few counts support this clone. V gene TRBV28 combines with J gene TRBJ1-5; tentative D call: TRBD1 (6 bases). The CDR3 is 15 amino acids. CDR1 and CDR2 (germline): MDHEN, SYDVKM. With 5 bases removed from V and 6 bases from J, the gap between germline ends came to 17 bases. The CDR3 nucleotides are TGTGCCAGCAGTCCACAGGGTGGGGAGGGTCAGCCCCAGCATTTT. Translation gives CASSPQGGEGQPQHF.

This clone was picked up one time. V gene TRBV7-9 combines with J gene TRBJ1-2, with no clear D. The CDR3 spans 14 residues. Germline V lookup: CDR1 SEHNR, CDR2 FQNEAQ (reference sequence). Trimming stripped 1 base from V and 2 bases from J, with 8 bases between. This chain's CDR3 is CASSLVSENYGYTF. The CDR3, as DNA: TGTGCCAGCAGCTTAGTTTCGGAGAACTATGGCTACACCTTC.

The CDR3 spells CASSAGASGQSYEQYF. The CDR3 nucleotides read TGTGCCAGCAGCGCAGGGGCTAGCGGACAATCCTACGAGCAGTACTTC. The chain combines TRBV9 with TRBJ2-7; maybe TRBD2 (7 bases). Germline CDR1 SGDLS, CDR2 YYNGEE. The CDR3 covers 16 residues. The germline V and J ends were trimmed by 3 bases and 1 base, with 17 bases remaining between them.

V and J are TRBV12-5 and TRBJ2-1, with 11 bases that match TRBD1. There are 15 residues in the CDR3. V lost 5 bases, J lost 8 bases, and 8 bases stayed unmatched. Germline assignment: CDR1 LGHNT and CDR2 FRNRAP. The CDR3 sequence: CASGVGQGVNDEQFF. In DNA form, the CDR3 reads TGTGCTAGTGGTGTGGGACAGGGGGTAAACGATGAGCAGTTCTTC.

The CDR3 is CASSLQGPGANVLTF. CDR3 DNA: TGTGCCAGCAGCCTACAGGGACCCGGGGCCAACGTCCTGACTTTC. The chain recombines TRBV5-5 with TRBJ2-6; possibly TRBD1 for D (6 bases). The germline gives CDR1 SGHKS, CDR2 YYEKEE (reference sequence). V lost 4 bases, J lost 4 bases, and 12 bases lay in between. The CDR3 sequence is 15 residues long.

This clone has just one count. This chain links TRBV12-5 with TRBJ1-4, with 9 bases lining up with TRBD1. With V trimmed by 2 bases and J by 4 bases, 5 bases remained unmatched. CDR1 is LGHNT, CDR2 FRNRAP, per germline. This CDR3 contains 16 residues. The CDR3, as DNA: TGTGCTAGTGGTTTGTTCTACAGGGGGCATAATGAAAAACTGTTTTTT. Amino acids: CASGLFYRGHNEKLFF.

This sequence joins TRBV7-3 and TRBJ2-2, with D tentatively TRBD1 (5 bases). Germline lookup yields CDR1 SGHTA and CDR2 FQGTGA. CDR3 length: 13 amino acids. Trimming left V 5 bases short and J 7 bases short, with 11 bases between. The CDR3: CASSVWGDGELFF. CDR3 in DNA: TGTGCCAGCAGCGTGTGGGGCGACGGGGAGCTGTTTTTT.

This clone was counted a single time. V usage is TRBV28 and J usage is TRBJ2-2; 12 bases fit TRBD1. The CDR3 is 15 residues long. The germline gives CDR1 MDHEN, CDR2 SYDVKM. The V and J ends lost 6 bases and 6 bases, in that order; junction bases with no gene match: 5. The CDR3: CASSLGTGGPGELFF. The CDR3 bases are TGTGCCAGCAGCCTTGGGACAGGGGGCCCCGGGGAGCTGTTTTTT.

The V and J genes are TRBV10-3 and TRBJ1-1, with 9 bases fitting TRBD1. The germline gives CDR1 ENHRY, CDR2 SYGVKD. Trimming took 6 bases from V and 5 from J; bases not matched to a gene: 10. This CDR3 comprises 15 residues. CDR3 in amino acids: CAIRDPGTGLTEAFF. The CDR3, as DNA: TGTGCCATCAGGGACCCCGGGACAGGGCTTACTGAAGCTTTCTTT.

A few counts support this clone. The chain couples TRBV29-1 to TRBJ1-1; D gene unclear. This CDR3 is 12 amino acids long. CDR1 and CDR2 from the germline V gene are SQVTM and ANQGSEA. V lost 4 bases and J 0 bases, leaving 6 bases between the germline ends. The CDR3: CSVVPLNTEAFF. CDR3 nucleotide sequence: TGCAGCGTTGTCCCTCTGAACACTGAAGCTTTCTTT.

CDR3 sequence: CASSIGEHSNQPQHF. The DNA for the CDR3 is TGTGCCAGTAGTATAGGGGAGCATAGCAATCAGCCCCAGCATTTT. V usage is TRBV19 and J usage is TRBJ1-5; D gene ambiguous. V shed 1 base and J shed 0 bases, with 7 bases lying between them. Germline CDR1 reads LNHDA; CDR2 reads SQIVND (reference sequence). CDR3 length: 15 amino acids.

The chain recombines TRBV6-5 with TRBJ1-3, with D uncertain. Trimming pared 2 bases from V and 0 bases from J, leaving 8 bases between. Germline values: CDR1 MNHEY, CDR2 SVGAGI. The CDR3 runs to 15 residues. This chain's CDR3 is CASSYDMSSGNTIYF. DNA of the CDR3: TGTGCCAGCAGTTACGACATGAGCTCTGGAAACACCATATATTTT.

CDR3 protein: CASSLVAGVNTGELFF. The CDR3 coding sequence is TGCGCCAGCAGCTTGGTAGCGGGAGTTAACACCGGGGAGCTGTTTTTT. The J gene is TRBJ2-2, the V gene TRBV5-1; 9 positions agree with TRBD2. Germline V gene data show CDR1 as SGHRS and CDR2 as YFSETQ. The CDR3 extends over 16 amino acids. Trimming cost V 0 bases and J 2 bases; bases outside gene matches: 2.

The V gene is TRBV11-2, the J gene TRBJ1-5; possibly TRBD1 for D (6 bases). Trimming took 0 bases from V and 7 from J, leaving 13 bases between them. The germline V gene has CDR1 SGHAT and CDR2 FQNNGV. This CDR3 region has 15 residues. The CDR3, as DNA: TGTGCCAGCAGCTTAGATAGCGGGACAACCCAGCCCCAGCATTTT. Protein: CASSLDSGTTQPQHF.

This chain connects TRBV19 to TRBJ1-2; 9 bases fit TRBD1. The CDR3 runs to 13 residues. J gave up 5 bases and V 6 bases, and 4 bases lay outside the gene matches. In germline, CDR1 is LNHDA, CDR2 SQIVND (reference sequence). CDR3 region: CASRTGTGYGYTF. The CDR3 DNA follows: TGTGCCAGTAGAACCGGGACAGGGTATGGCTACACCTTC.

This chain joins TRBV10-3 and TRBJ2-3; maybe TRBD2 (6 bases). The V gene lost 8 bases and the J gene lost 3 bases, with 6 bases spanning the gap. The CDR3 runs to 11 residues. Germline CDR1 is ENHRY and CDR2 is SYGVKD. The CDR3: CAIGTTDTQYF. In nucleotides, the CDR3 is TGTGCCATCGGGACTACAGATACGCAGTATTTT.

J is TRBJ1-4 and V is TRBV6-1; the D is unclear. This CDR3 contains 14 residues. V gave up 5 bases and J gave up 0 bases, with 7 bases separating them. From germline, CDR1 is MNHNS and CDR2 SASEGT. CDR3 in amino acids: CASSRHPTNEKLFF. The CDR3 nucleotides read TGTGCCAGCAGTCGACACCCAACTAATGAAAAACTGTTTTTT.